The 17 T cell receptor beta chains below were found in one sample sequenced in a study of control samples from healthy donors and cancer patients. Profiled with immunoSEQ multiplex PCR; TCRdb holds only in-frame clones, not every one. Here the sample spans roughly 120,000 clones, 88% being singletons. Material: blood. The receptors were sampled from a woman between 65 and 79 years old in good health.

The chain combines TRBV7-3 with TRBJ2-2; 7 nucleotides match TRBD1. From germline, CDR1 is SGHTA and CDR2 FQGTGA. V lost 2 bases and J lost 0; bases outside the gene matches: 3. This CDR3 comprises 16 residues. CDR3 protein: CASSLLGTANTGELFF. The CDR3 nucleotides are TGTGCCAGCAGCTTATTGGGGACAGCGAACACCGGGGAGCTGTTTTTT.

The CDR3 protein is CASSHGNTIYF. Here the CDR3 DNA reads TGTGCCAGCAGCCACGGAAACACCATATATTTT. V is TRBV5-6 and J is TRBJ1-3; D is unclear. The germline gives CDR1 SGHDT, CDR2 YYEEEE. Trimming left V 4 bases short and J 4 bases short, with 3 bases between. The CDR3 consists of 11 residues.

The chain uses TRBV5-1 and TRBJ2-1; D is perhaps TRBD1 (5 bases). CDR1 SGHRS and CDR2 YFSETQ come from the germline V gene. CDR3 length equals 16 residues. V dropped 4 bases and J dropped 0 bases, with 14 bases sitting between them. This CDR3 reads CASSAGGASSYNEQFF. The CDR3 DNA reads TGCGCCAGCAGCGCTGGTGGGGCGAGCTCCTACAATGAGCAGTTCTTC.

CDR3 loop: CASSQDFTGGNSPLHF. CDR3 coding DNA: TGCGCCAGCAGCCAAGATTTCACAGGGGGTAATTCACCCCTCCACTTT. This chain uses TRBV4-3 with TRBJ1-6; TRBD1 aligns across 8 bases. The V gene end was trimmed by 0 bases and the J gene end by 6 bases; junction bases not matched to a gene: 4. This CDR3 contains 16 residues. Germline loops: CDR1 LGHNA, CDR2 YSLEER.

The DNA of the CDR3 is TGCGCCAGCAGCTTGGCGGGCGAGCGGGGGGGCCGCGAGCAGTTCTTC. The encoded protein is CASSLAGERGGREQFF. This chain links TRBV5-1 with TRBJ2-1; 10 bases agree with TRBD2. The CDR3 loop spans 16 amino acids. V lost 0 bases and J lost 10; bases outside the gene matches: 10. CDR1 is SGHRS and CDR2 is YFSETQ in the germline V gene.

The chain joins TRBV14 to TRBJ2-7, with 11 bases identical to TRBD2. J was trimmed by 2 bases and V by 3 bases; bases with no gene match: 9. CDR1 SGHDN and CDR2 FVKESK come from the germline V gene. This CDR3 is built from 17 residues. CDR3 region: CASSHGPGLAATYEQYF. The CDR3, as DNA: TGTGCCAGCAGCCATGGACCGGGACTAGCGGCGACCTACGAGCAGTACTTC.

The chain combines TRBV7-2 with TRBJ2-1; the D call may be TRBD1 or TRBD2 (6 bases each). This CDR3 region has 16 residues. CDR1 SGHTA and CDR2 FQGNSA come from the germline V gene. Trimming removed 5 bases from V and 3 bases from J, with 17 bases in between. The CDR3 region is CASSRAGTPHYNEQFF. CDR3 DNA sequence: TGTGCCAGCAGCCGCGCGGGGACACCCCACTACAATGAGCAGTTCTTC.

This clone came up a few times. The chain is built from TRBV15 and TRBJ2-5; 11 nucleotides agree with TRBD2. The germline V gene encodes CDR1 LNHNV and CDR2 YYDKDF (reference sequence). This CDR3 spans 15 amino acids. J gave up 0 bases and V 5 bases, and 2 bases lay outside the gene matches. For the CDR3, the DNA is TGTGCCACCAGCGGGGGACTAGCGGACCAAGAGACCCAGTACTTC. It codes for CATSGGLADQETQYF.

This chain uses TRBV11-2 with TRBJ1-1; perhaps TRBD1 as D (5 bases). Germline CDR1 is SGHAT and CDR2 is FQNNGV. Between the trimmed V and J ends, which lost 4 bases and 7 bases, there was a span of 10 bases. The CDR3 totals 12 residues. CDR3 sequence reads: CASSYRTFEAFF. CDR3 sequence (DNA): TGTGCCAGCAGCTACAGGACTTTTGAAGCTTTCTTT.

The chain uses TRBV19 and TRBJ1-4, with D unclear. Germline V gene lookup returns CDR1 LNHDA and CDR2 SQIVND (reference sequence). CDR3 length equals 14 residues. Trimming removed 6 bases from V and 3 bases from J, with 11 bases in between. The CDR3 coding sequence is TGTGCCAGTAGGTTGGTCGGTCCTAATGAAAAACTGTTTTTT. Translation: CASRLVGPNEKLFF.

The V gene is TRBV7-6, the J gene TRBJ2-3; possibly TRBD2 for D (6 bases). V was pared by 3 bases and J by 3 bases, with 19 bases between. Germline CDR1 is SGHVS and CDR2 is FNYEAQ. CDR3 size: 17 residues. CDR3 DNA sequence: TGTGCCAGCAGCTTGAGACTAGTTACTAGCACGACAGATACGCAGTATTTT. Amino acid sequence: CASSLRLVTSTTDTQYF.

The rearrangement uses TRBV5-1 and TRBJ2-7, with D tentatively TRBD1 (6 bases). The CDR3 has 14 amino acids. Germline V gives CDR1 SGHRS, CDR2 YFSETQ. V lost 4 bases and J 0 bases, leaving 11 bases between the germline ends. The CDR3 DNA reads as TGCGCCAGCAGCCCCGGGACACACTCCTACGAGCAGTACTTC. This encodes CASSPGTHSYEQYF.

The chain recombines TRBV3-1 (or the pseudogene TRBV3-2) with TRBJ2-2; 10 nucleotides line up with TRBD1. V was clipped by 8 bases and J by 5 bases; unmatched bases: 8. The CDR3 spans 15 residues. Germline V gene lookup returns CDR1 LGHDT and CDR2 YNNKEL (reference sequence). The CDR3 loop reads CASYPGTGETGELFF. The DNA of the CDR3 is TGTGCCAGCTACCCGGGGACAGGGGAAACCGGGGAGCTGTTTTTT.

The chain joins TRBV5-8 to TRBJ2-3; D gene uncertain. V gave up 3 bases and J gave up 2 bases, with 13 bases separating them. Germline assignment: CDR1 SGHTS and CDR2 YDEGEE. The CDR3 is made up of 15 amino acids. CDR3 residues: CASSSTPKYTDTQYF. CDR3 sequence (DNA): TGTGCCAGCAGCTCGACACCTAAATACACAGATACGCAGTATTTT.

The chain combines TRBV27 with TRBJ2-7, with D perhaps TRBD1 (6 bases). Germline CDR1 and CDR2: MNHEY and SMNVEV (reference sequence). V lost 9 bases, J lost 4 bases, and 25 bases lay in between. This CDR3 has 16 amino acids. CDR3 sequence: CASRPGQAFTRYEQYF. CDR3 DNA sequence: TGTGCCAGTAGGCCGGGACAAGCGTTTACTCGATACGAGCAGTACTTC.

This chain joins TRBV5-4 and TRBJ1-3, with D maybe TRBD1 (5 bases). Looked up from germline, CDR1 is SGHNT and CDR2 is YYREEE (reference sequence). The CDR3 is 15 amino acids. V was clipped by 4 bases and J by 0 bases, with 11 bases between them. The CDR3 DNA follows: TGTGCCAGCAGCCGGAGGCAGGGCTCTGGAAACACCATATATTTT. The encoded protein is CASSRRQGSGNTIYF.

This clone was counted a few times. The chain employs TRBV5-1 and TRBJ2-3; 9 bases are shared with TRBD2. V lost 0 bases and J lost 2; bases outside the gene matches: 7. Germline V gene lookup returns CDR1 SGHRS and CDR2 YFSETQ. CDR3 size: 17 residues. In nucleotides, the CDR3 is TGCGCCAGCAGCTTGGAATTAGCGGGGGACCACACAGATACGCAGTATTTT. Translating it yields CASSLELAGDHTDTQYF.